This T cell receptor beta chain was sequenced in a study of CD8+ T cells in alopecia areata. This clone came up a few times. Investigators isolated RNA and reverse transcribed it into cDNA to act as the sequencing template. Some clones are missing from TCRdb's copy, which holds only in-frame ones; the method was immunoSEQ multiplex PCR. Of roughly 250,000 clones in the sample, 67% are singletons; the top ten hold more than 0.95%. The CDR3 spans 13 residues. The V gene's germline CDR1 is SQVTM and CDR2 ANQGSEA. Trimming removed 6 bases at V and 2 bases at J, with 8 bases between. The sequencing here drew on CD4+ T cells sorted from blood, taken at week 0. This TCR was sampled from a human donor with alopecia areata. The gene calls are TRBV29-1 and TRBJ2-6; D perhaps matches TRBD1 (5 bases). CDR3 DNA: TGCAGCGTCCAGGGCCCTGGGGCCAACGTCCTGACTTTC. Encoded protein: CSVQGPGANVLTF.